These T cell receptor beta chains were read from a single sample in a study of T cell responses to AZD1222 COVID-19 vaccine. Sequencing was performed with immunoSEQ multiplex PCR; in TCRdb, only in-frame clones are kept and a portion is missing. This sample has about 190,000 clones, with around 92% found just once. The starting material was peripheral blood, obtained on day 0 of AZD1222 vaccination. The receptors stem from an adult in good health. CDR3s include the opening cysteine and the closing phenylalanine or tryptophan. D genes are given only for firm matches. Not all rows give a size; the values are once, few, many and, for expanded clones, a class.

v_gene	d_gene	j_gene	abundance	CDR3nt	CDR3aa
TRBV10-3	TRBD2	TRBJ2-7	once	TGTGCCATCAGTGAATCGAGCGGGGGAGGGAAAGGCTACGAGCAGTACTTC	CAISESSGGGKGYEQYF
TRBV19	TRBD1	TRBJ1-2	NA	TGTGCCAGTAGGGGACAGGCCGCTAACTATGGCTACACCTTC	CASRGQAANYGYTF
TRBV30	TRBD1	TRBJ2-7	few	TGTGCCTGGAGTGGAGGGACAGTCTACCGCTACGAGCAGTACTTC	CAWSGGTVYRYEQYF
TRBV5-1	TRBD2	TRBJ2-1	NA	TGCGCCAGCAGGCGGGAGGAGAGCTCCTACAATGAGCAGTTCTTC	CASRREESSYNEQFF
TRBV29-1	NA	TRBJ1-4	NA	TGCAGCGCCTTACACGGCAGGCTGGGAGCTAATGAAAAACTGTTTTTT	CSALHGRLGANEKLFF
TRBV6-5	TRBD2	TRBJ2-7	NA	TGTGCCAGCAGAGATTCTAGCGGGTCGGGGTACGAGCAGTACTTC	CASRDSSGSGYEQYF
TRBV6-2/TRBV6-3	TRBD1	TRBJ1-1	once	TGTGCCAGCAGCTTTACAGACAGGGCGGGGATTGAAGCTTTCTTT	CASSFTDRAGIEAFF
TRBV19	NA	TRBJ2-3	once	TGTGCCAGTAGTATCGGAGCGTGGGCAGATACGCAGTATTTT	CASSIGAWADTQYF
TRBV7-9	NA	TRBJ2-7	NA	TGTGCCAGCAGCTTAGTCCAGAGCGGCTACGAGCAGTACTTC	CASSLVQSGYEQYF
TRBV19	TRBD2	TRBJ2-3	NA	TGTGCCAGTAGTATAGATGCCCTAGCGGGGACAGATACGCAGTATTTT	CASSIDALAGTDTQYF
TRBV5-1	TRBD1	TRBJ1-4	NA	TGCGCCAGCAGCCGCGGAGAGAGGGGGCGCGAAAAACTGTTTTTT	CASSRGERGREKLFF
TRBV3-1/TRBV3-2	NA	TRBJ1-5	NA	TGTGCCAGCAGCCAAGCAGGCGAAGCCCAGCATTTT	CASSQAGEAQHF
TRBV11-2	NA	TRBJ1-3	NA	TGTGCCAGCAGCTTTCGGGGGGACTCTGGAAACACCATATATTTT	CASSFRGDSGNTIYF
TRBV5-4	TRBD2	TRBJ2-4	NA	TGTGCCAGCACGGTAGCGGGAGTTGCCAAAAACATTCAGTACTTC	CASTVAGVAKNIQYF
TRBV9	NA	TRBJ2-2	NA	TGTGCCAGCAGTACAAGTAACACCGGGGAGCTGTTTTTT	CASSTSNTGELFF
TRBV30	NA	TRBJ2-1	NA	TGTGCCTGGACAGAGGGGCGTGAGCAGTTCTTC	CAWTEGREQFF
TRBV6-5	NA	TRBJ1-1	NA	TGTGCCAGCAGAATACAGGGTAGCACTGAAGCTTTCTTT	CASRIQGSTEAFF
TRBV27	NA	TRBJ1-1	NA	TGTGCCAGCAGAGACGGAGGTCGAGGAACTGAAGCTTTCTTT	CASRDGGRGTEAFF
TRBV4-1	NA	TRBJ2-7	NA	TGCGCCAGCAGCCATGAAATAGGGTCTGTGGCTTCCGAGCAGTACTTC	CASSHEIGSVASEQYF
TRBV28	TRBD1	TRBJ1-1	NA	TGTGCCAGCAGCATAGGTGCAGGGGGCACTGAAGCTTTCTTT	CASSIGAGGTEAFF
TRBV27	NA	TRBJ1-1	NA	TGTGCCAGCAGTAGGGGGTCGGGTGAAGCTTTCTTT	CASSRGSGEAFF
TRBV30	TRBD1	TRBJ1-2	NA	TGTGCCTGGAGTCCTCCGGGACAGAGGATTCCCGGCTATGGCTACACCTTC	CAWSPPGQRIPGYGYTF
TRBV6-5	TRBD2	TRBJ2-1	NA	TGTGCCAGCAGGCAACGCGGGGGGCACCCCCCCCCGTTCTTC	CASRQRGGHPPPFF
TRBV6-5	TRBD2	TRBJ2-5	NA	TGTGCCAGCAGCAGAGCGGGAGTCGGAGAGACCCAGTACTTC	CASSRAGVGETQYF
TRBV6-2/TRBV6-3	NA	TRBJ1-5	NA	TGTGCCAGCAGTTACCCCCCCTCCAATCAGCCCCAGCATTTT	CASSYPPSNQPQHF
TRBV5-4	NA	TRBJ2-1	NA	TGTGCCAGCAGCCCCCTCGCCAGCGGAGGGAACATTGAGCAGTTCTTC	CASSPLASGGNIEQFF
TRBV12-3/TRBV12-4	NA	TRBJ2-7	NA	TGTGCCAGCAGTTTGATCCGGGGACACGAGCAGTACTTC	CASSLIRGHEQYF
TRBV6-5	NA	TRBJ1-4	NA	TGTGCCTACAGCGGTAATACAGCCCCTAATGAAAAACTGTTTTTT	CAYSGNTAPNEKLFF
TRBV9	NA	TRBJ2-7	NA	TGTGCCAGCAGCGTAGGTGACAGCCCTTGGGAGCAGTACTTC	CASSVGDSPWEQYF
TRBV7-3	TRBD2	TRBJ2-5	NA	TGTGCCAGCAGCTCCCTGGGCCTTAGCGGGAGAAACGCAGATCAAGAGACCCAGTACTTC	CASSSLGLSGRNADQETQYF
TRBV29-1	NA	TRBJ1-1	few	TGCAGCGCAGGGAATTGGAACACTGAAGCTTTCTTT	CSAGNWNTEAFF
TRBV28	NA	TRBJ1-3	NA	TGTGCCAGCAGCCCGTCTCGAAACACCATATATTTT	CASSPSRNTIYF
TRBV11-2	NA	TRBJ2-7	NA	TGTGCCAGCAGTTCGGACATCTCCTACGAGCAGTACTTC	CASSSDISYEQYF
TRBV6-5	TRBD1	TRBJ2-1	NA	TGTGCCAGCAGTCCAACGACAGGGACCTACAATGAGCAGTTCTTC	CASSPTTGTYNEQFF
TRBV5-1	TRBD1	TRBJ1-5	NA	TGCGCCAGCAGCTTGGGGTCAGGGGGTCGTAATCAGCCCCAGCATTTT	CASSLGSGGRNQPQHF
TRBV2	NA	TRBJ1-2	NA	TGTGCCAGCAGGGGGCAAGGCTATGGCTACACCTTC	CASRGQGYGYTF
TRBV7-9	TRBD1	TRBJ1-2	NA	TGTGCCAGCAGCTTAGGACAGGGGGTCTATGGCTACACCTTC	CASSLGQGVYGYTF
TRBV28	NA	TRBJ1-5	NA	TGTGCCAGCCGAGGAGCGGGTGGCAATCAGCCCCAGCATTTT	CASRGAGGNQPQHF